This TCR beta chain was profiled in a study of cytomegalovirus exposure and HLA in healthy donors. Study-level information: From some 180 million T cells, an earlier analysis saw approximately 110 million unique TCR beta sequences. In an early release, HLA-typed donors contributed 80 million to 95 million unique TCR sequences. Study-wide results and caveats: TCR beta chain V- and J-gene trimming was linked, in a later analysis, to a missense variant in DCLRE1C.

CDR3 length equals 14 residues. CDR1 is ENHRY, CDR2 SYGVKD, per germline. V lost 5 bases and J lost 5; bases outside the gene matches: 3. Regarding this clone: Its antigen remains unidentified.

Primers for the PCR totalled 60 Vbeta and 13 Jbeta. Original data processing: In a later analysis, of around 85 million unique beta chains, about 10 million appeared in at least two donors. The protocol was immunoSEQ multiplex PCR, while the TCRdb copy is restricted to in-frame clones and leaves out a portion. V, J and clone size are taken as reported in that table, and D and trimming were inferred from the DNA itself. The top ten hold roughly 2.5% of the sample, which has about 91,000 clones, 64% seen once. The genes are TRBV10-3 and TRBJ2-5, with TRBD1 matching over 12 bases. The sequence came from a human donor in good health. Material for sequencing was PBMCs. As DNA, the CDR3 is TGTGCCATCAGTCGGGACAGGGGGCATGAGACCCAGTACTTC. Its protein product is CAISRDRGHETQYF.